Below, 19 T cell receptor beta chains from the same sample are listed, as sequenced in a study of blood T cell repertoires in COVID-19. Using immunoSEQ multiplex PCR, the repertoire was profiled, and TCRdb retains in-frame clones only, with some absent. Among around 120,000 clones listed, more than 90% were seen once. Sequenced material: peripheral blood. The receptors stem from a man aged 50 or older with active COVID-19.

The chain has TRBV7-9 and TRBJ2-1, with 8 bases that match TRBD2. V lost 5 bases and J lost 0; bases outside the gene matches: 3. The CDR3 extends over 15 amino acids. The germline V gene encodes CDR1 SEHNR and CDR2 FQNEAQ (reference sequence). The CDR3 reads CASSRSGSSYNEQFF. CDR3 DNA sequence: TGTGCCAGCAGCCGGAGCGGGAGCTCCTACAATGAGCAGTTCTTC.

CDR3 amino acids: CASSMGLQETQYF. DNA of the CDR3: TGCGCCAGCAGCATGGGGCTCCAAGAGACCCAGTACTTC. The rearrangement links TRBV5-1 to TRBJ2-5; D may be TRBD1 (5 bases). Trimming pared 4 bases from V and 1 base from J, leaving 8 bases between. Germline CDR1 and CDR2: SGHRS and YFSETQ. This CDR3 contains 13 residues.

CDR3 region: CASGSAGQETQYF. The CDR3 region has the DNA TGTGCCAGCGGCTCAGCAGGACAAGAGACCCAGTACTTC. The rearrangement joins TRBV2 to TRBJ2-5; D ambiguous. In germline, CDR1 is SNHLY, CDR2 FYNNEI. V was trimmed by 8 bases and J by 2 bases, leaving 12 bases between them. The CDR3 consists of 13 residues.

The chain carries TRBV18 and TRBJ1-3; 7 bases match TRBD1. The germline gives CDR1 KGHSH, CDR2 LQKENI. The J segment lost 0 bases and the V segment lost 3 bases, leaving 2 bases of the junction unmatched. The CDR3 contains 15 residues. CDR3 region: CASSPGQISGNTIYF. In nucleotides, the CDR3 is TGTGCCAGCTCACCGGGACAGATCTCTGGAAACACCATATATTTT.

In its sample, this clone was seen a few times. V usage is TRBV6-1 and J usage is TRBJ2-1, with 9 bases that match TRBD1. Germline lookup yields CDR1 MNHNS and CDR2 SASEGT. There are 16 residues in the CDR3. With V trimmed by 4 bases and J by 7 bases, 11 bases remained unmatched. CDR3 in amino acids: CASSGDRGDLRNEQFF. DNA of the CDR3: TGTGCCAGCAGTGGTGACAGGGGGGACTTGCGAAATGAGCAGTTCTTC.

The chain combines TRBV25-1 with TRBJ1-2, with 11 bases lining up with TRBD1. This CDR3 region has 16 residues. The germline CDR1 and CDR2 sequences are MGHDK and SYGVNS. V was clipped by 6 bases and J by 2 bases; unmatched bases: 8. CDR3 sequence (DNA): TGTGCCAGCAGCTCCCCGGGGACAGGGGGGAACTATGGCTACACCTTC. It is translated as CASSSPGTGGNYGYTF.

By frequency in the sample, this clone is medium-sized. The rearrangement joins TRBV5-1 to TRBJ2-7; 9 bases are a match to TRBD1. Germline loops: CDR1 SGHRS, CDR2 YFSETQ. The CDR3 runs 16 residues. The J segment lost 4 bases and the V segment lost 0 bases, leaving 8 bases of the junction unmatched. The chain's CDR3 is CASSLAPTGGAYEQYF. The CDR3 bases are TGCGCCAGCAGCTTGGCCCCTACAGGGGGCGCTTACGAGCAGTACTTC.

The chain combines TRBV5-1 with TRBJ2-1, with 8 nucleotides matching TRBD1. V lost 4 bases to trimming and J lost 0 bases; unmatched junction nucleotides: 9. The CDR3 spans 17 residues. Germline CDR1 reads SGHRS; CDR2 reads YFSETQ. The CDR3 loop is CASSIRTGRPSYNEQFF. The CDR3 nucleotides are TGCGCCAGCAGCATTCGGACAGGGCGTCCCTCCTACAATGAGCAGTTCTTC.

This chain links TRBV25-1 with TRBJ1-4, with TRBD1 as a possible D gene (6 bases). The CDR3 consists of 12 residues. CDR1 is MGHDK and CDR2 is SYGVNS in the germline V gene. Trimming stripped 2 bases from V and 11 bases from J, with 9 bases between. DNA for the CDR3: TGTGCCAGCAGTGAAGGGGGCCTGAAACTGTTTTTT. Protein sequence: CASSEGGLKLFF. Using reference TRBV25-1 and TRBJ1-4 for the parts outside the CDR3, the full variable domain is EADIYQTPRYLVIGTGKKITLECSQTMGHDKMYWYQQDPGMELHLIHYSYGVNSTEKGDLSSESTVSRIRTEHFPLTLESARPSHTSQYLCASSEGGLKLFFGSGTQLSVL.

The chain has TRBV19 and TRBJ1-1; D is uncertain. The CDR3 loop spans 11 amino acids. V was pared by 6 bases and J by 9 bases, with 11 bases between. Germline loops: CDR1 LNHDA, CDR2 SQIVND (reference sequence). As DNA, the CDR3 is TGTGCCAGTAGCCCGGCCAGGCAAGCTTTCTTT. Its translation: CASSPARQAFF.

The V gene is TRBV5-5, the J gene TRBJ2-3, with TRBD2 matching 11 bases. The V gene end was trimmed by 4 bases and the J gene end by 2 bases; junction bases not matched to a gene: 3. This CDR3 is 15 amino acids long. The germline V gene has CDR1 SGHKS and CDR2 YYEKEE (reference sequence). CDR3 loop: CASSPSGGPTDTQYF. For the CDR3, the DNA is TGTGCCAGCAGCCCTAGCGGGGGGCCCACAGATACGCAGTATTTT.

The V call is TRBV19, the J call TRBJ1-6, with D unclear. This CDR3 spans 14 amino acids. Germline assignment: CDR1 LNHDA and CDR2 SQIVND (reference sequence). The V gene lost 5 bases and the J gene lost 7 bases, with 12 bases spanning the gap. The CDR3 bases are TGTGCCAGTAGTCCAGACACTGGGAATTCACCCCTCCACTTT. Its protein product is CASSPDTGNSPLHF.

CDR3 sequence: CASSQGRIYNSPLHF. For the CDR3, the DNA is TGTGCCAGCAGCCAGGGGCGGATCTATAATTCACCCCTCCACTTT. The gene calls are TRBV3-1 (or the pseudogene TRBV3-2) and TRBJ1-6; weak D call: TRBD1 (5 bases). The CDR3 sequence is 15 residues long. The V end was cut by 3 bases, the J end by 3 bases, with 9 bases between. Germline CDR1 reads LGHDT; CDR2 reads YNNKEL (reference sequence).

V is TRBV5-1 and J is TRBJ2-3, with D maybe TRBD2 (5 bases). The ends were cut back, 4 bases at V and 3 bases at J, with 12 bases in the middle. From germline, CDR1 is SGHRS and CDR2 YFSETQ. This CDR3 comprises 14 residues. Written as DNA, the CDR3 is TGCGCCAGCAGCGTCGGGATAGGTACAGATACGCAGTATTTT. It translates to CASSVGIGTDTQYF.

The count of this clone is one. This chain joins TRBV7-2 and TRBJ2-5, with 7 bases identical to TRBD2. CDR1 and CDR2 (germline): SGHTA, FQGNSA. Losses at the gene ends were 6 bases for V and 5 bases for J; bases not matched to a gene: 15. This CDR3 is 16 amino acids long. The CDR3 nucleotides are TGTGCCAGCAGAGCCCCCGCACGCGGGAGTTCTGAGACCCAGTACTTC. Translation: CASRAPARGSSETQYF.

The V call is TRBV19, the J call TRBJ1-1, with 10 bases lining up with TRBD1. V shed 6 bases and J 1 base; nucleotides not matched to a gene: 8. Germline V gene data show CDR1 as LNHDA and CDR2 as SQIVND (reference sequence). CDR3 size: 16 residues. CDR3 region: CASRTTGGRENTEAFF. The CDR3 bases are TGTGCCAGTAGGACGACAGGGGGCCGCGAGAACACTGAAGCTTTCTTT.

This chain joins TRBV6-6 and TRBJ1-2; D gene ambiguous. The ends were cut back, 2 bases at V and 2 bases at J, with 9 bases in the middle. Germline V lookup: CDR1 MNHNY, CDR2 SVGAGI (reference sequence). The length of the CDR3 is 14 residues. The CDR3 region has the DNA TGTGCCAGCAGTTACCCGGGAAACAACTATGGCTACACCTTC. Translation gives CASSYPGNNYGYTF.

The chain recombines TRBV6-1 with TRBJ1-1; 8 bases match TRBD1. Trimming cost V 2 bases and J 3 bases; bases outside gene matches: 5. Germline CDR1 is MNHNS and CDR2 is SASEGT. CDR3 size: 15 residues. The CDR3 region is CASSEYDRGYTEAFF. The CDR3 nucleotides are TGTGCCAGCAGTGAATATGACAGGGGATACACTGAAGCTTTCTTT.

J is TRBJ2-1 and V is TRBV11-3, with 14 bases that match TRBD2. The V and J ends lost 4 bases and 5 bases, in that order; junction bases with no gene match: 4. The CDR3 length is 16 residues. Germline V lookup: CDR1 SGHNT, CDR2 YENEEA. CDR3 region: CASSSPGLAGDNEQFF. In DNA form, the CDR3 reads TGTGCCAGCAGCTCCCCGGGACTAGCGGGAGACAATGAGCAGTTCTTC. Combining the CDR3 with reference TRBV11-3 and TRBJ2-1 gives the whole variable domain EAGVVQSPRYKIIEKKQPVAFWCNPISGHNTLYWYLQNLGQGPELLIRYENEEAVDDSQLPKDRFSAERLKGVDSTLKIQPAELGDSAVYLCASSSPGLAGDNEQFFGPGTRLTVL.